A single sample gave rise to the 8 T cell receptor beta chains below, sequenced in a study of T cell changes during pregnancy in multiple sclerosis. Data came from immunoSEQ multiplex PCR; TCRdb stores just in-frame clones and leaves some out. The sample yields under 70,000 clones, around 91% seen once. Sequenced material: peripheral blood, taken after pregnancy. These receptor sequences come from a female donor in good health, enrolled as a control in a pregnancy study.

For the CDR3, the DNA is TGTGCCAGCAGGGAGGAGTTGACAGGGGATGAGACCCAGTACTTC. This translates into CASREELTGDETQYF. The chain links TRBV25-1 to TRBJ2-5, with 8 bases that match TRBD1. Germline V gene sequence: CDR1 MGHDK, CDR2 SYGVNS. CDR3 length: 15 amino acids. With 6 bases clipped from V and 5 bases from J, the junction kept 11 bases outside the gene matches.

This clone was observed a single time. The chain is built from TRBV6-4 and TRBJ2-7; D possibly corresponds to TRBD1 (5 bases). CDR3 size: 13 residues. Trimming took off 0 bases at V and 5 bases at J, with 8 bases between the two ends. Germline V lookup: CDR1 MRHNA, CDR2 SNTAGT. CDR3 sequence: CASSDSETDEQYF. The CDR3 DNA reads TGTGCCAGCAGTGACTCTGAGACAGACGAGCAGTACTTC.

This clone was seen only once. V gene TRBV27 combines with J gene TRBJ1-1, with D hard to call. Germline CDR1 MNHEY, CDR2 SMNVEV (reference sequence). V lost 3 bases, J lost 3 bases, and 11 bases lay in between. The CDR3 length is 14 residues. CDR3 bases: TGTGCCAGCAGTTTCTACGGGGTGGACACTGAAGCTTTCTTT. It specifies CASSFYGVDTEAFF.

This chain connects TRBV7-2 to TRBJ2-3; 8 bases fit TRBD1. This CDR3 is 16 amino acids long. Trimming removed 5 bases from V and 6 bases from J; junction bases left unmatched: 13. The germline gives CDR1 SGHTA, CDR2 FQGNSA. The CDR3, as DNA: TGTGCCAGCAGCCCTGGACAGGGCTCCCTCCGGGATACGCAGTATTTT. Translated, it gives CASSPGQGSLRDTQYF.

The chain employs TRBV19 and TRBJ2-7; possible D gene TRBD1, 6 bases. Germline assignment: CDR1 LNHDA and CDR2 SQIVND (reference sequence). The CDR3 has 15 amino acids. The germline V and J ends were trimmed by 6 bases and 3 bases, with 18 bases remaining between them. CDR3 in amino acids: CASRETGPGYYEQYF. The CDR3 DNA sequence: TGTGCCAGTAGGGAAACAGGGCCCGGATACTACGAGCAGTACTTC.

CDR3 DNA sequence: TGTGCCAGCAGTTCTTTCCCCTACAATGAGCAGTTCTTC. Translating it yields CASSSFPYNEQFF. The gene calls are TRBV6-5 and TRBJ2-1; no reliable D call. From germline, CDR1 is MNHEY and CDR2 SVGAGI. Trimming stripped 4 bases from V and 2 bases from J, with 6 bases between. The CDR3 is 13 residues long.

V usage is TRBV4-1 and J usage is TRBJ1-2; 10 bases line up with TRBD1. The CDR3 runs to 15 residues. V was clipped by 2 bases and J by 8 bases; unmatched bases: 8. CDR1 is MGHRA and CDR2 is YSYEKL in the germline V gene. The CDR3 region is CASSQPRQGAKGYTF. CDR3 DNA sequence: TGCGCCAGCAGCCAACCTCGACAGGGGGCGAAAGGCTACACCTTC.

The chain employs TRBV30 and TRBJ2-3; D unclear. Germline CDR1 is GTSNPN and CDR2 is SVGIG (reference sequence). Trimming removed 3 bases from V and 0 bases from J, with 4 bases in between. The length of the CDR3 is 12 residues. DNA of the CDR3: TGTGCCTGGAGGGGCAGCACAGATACGCAGTATTTT. Translated, it gives CAWRGSTDTQYF.